This T cell receptor (beta chain) stems from a study of blood T cell repertoires in COVID-19. Looking at the study overall: Collection of acute and convalescent COVID-19 samples took place in the United States, Italy and Spain.

Germline V gene sequence: CDR1 SNHLY, CDR2 FYNNEI. V trimming: 5 bases; J trimming: 3 bases; junction bases outside the gene matches: 5. This CDR3 contains 14 residues. As handled by the study authors: Counts of nucleated cells, estimated from reference gene primer amplification, were obtained. Libraries were prepared by immunoSEQ multiplex PCR; TCRdb keeps only in-frame clonotypes and omits some of them. V and J calls and clone size are those listed in that table; D and trimming were worked out from the DNA. This sample yields about 68,000 clones, of which 86% are seen a single time; 7% to 8.5% belongs to the top ten. This clone was found a few times.

This chain links TRBV2 with TRBJ2-7, with TRBD2 matching over 9 bases. The sequencing sample was made of peripheral blood. This clonotype was obtained from a man aged 30 to 39 with acute or convalescent COVID-19. CDR3 protein: CASSPAGGDYEQYF. DNA of the CDR3: TGTGCCAGCAGTCCCGCGGGGGGGGACTACGAGCAGTACTTC.